Presented here are 27 T cell receptor beta chains from one specimen sequenced in a study of OX40 agonist ivuxolimab in advanced cancers. The method was immunoSEQ multiplex PCR; TCRdb's version includes in-frame clones alone and lacks a portion of them. The data contain fewer than 85,000 clones, about 88% of them singletons. This specimen consisted of CD4+ or CD8+ T cells sorted from blood, obtained in a trial of the OX40 agonist ivuxolimab. The source is an adult with an advanced solid tumor such as melanoma, head and neck, liver or kidney cancer.

The chain is built from TRBV2 and TRBJ2-1, with TRBD2 matching 14 bases. The CDR3 sequence is 16 residues long. V was clipped by 3 bases and J by 6 bases; unmatched bases: 4. Germline V lookup: CDR1 SNHLY, CDR2 FYNNEI. This CDR3 reads CASSDPGLAGVNEQFF. The CDR3 DNA is TGTGCCAGCAGTGACCCGGGACTAGCGGGAGTCAATGAGCAGTTCTTC.

This sequence joins TRBV10-3 and TRBJ1-5; weak D call: TRBD1 (6 bases). CDR1 is ENHRY and CDR2 is SYGVKD in the germline V gene. This CDR3 is built from 17 residues. The germline V and J ends were trimmed by 4 bases and 1 base, with 17 bases remaining between them. CDR3 in amino acids: CAISGEVQTGSNQPQHF. CDR3 DNA sequence: TGTGCCATCAGTGGCGAAGTCCAGACAGGAAGCAATCAGCCCCAGCATTTT.

The chain is built from TRBV9 and TRBJ1-3, with a tentative D call TRBD1 (5 bases). CDR3 length: 17 residues. V gave up 3 bases and J gave up 3 bases, with 19 bases separating them. Looked up from germline, CDR1 is SGDLS and CDR2 is YYNGEE. The CDR3 region is CASSAQGSLVRGNTIYF. The CDR3 DNA is TGTGCCAGCAGCGCCCAGGGTTCCCTGGTCCGTGGAAACACCATATATTTT. Based on the CDR3 plus reference TRBV9 and TRBJ1-3, the full variable domain is DSGVTQTPKHLITATGQRVTLRCSPRSGDLSVYWYQQSLDQGLQFLIQYYNGEERAKGNILERFSAQQFPDLHSELNLSSLELGDSALYFCASSAQGSLVRGNTIYFGEGSWLTVV.

This clone was observed a few times. J is TRBJ2-6 and V is TRBV13; no clear D gene. Trimming removed 4 bases from V and 2 bases from J, with 6 bases in between. The CDR3 spans 14 residues. The V gene's germline CDR1 is PRHDT and CDR2 FYEKMQ (reference sequence). This chain's CDR3 is CASSSPAGANVLTF. For the CDR3, the DNA is TGTGCCAGCAGCTCCCCAGCTGGGGCCAACGTCCTGACTTTC.

The V call is TRBV2, the J call TRBJ1-6, with 8 bases fitting TRBD1. V shed 8 bases and J 11 bases; nucleotides not matched to a gene: 17. The CDR3 covers 16 residues. The germline gives CDR1 SNHLY, CDR2 FYNNEI. The CDR3 loop is CASCPDRASSGPPLHF. The CDR3 nucleotides are TGTGCCAGCTGCCCGGACAGGGCGTCTAGTGGCCCACCCCTCCACTTT.

The chain recombines TRBV7-6 with TRBJ1-4, with D possibly being TRBD1 (6 bases). CDR3 length: 14 amino acids. The germline CDR1 and CDR2 sequences are SGHVS and FNYEAQ. V was clipped by 7 bases and J by 5 bases, with 14 bases between them. CDR3 residues: CASKQGGGNEKLFF. For the CDR3, the DNA is TGTGCCAGCAAACAGGGCGGAGGGAATGAAAAACTGTTTTTT.

This chain's CDR3 is CASSRGYQETQYF. CDR3 DNA sequence: TGTGCCAGCAGCCGGGGGTACCAAGAGACCCAGTACTTC. V is TRBV2 and J is TRBJ2-5, with D perhaps TRBD2 (6 bases). Per the germline V gene, CDR1 is SNHLY and CDR2 is FYNNEI. CDR3 length equals 13 residues. The V and J ends lost 6 bases and 0 bases respectively, with 8 bases between them.

CDR3: CASSRSSRDPYEQYF. The CDR3 DNA reads TGTGCCAGCAGCCGTAGTAGTCGGGATCCCTACGAGCAGTACTTC. The V gene is TRBV6-1, the J gene TRBJ2-7; tentatively, D is TRBD2 (5 bases). Trimming cost V 6 bases and J 2 bases, with 17 bases left between them. There are 15 residues in the CDR3. Per germline, CDR1 MNHNS and CDR2 SASEGT.

This sequence joins TRBV27 and TRBJ1-1, with 10 bases matching TRBD1. Unmatched junction bases numbered 8, after V lost 5 bases and J lost 5 bases. CDR1 is MNHEY and CDR2 is SMNVEV in the germline V gene (reference sequence). The CDR3 contains 15 residues. The CDR3 protein is CASSLDRGRGTEAFF. The CDR3 region has the DNA TGTGCCAGCAGTCTAGACAGGGGGCGGGGGACTGAAGCTTTCTTT.

The V call is TRBV5-1, the J call TRBJ2-7; a possible D gene is TRBD1 (7 bases). CDR1 SGHRS and CDR2 YFSETQ come from the germline V gene. The CDR3 contains 14 residues. V was trimmed by 4 bases and J by 5 bases, leaving 16 bases between them. The CDR3 DNA reads as TGCGCCAGCAGCGCGTACAGGGGAGGTGACGAGCAGTACTTC. Protein sequence: CASSAYRGGDEQYF.

A single count supports this clone. The chain combines TRBV5-1 with TRBJ2-1; the match to TRBD2 covers 15 bases. This CDR3 region has 16 residues. V lost 4 bases and J lost 6; bases outside the gene matches: 5. Per germline, CDR1 SGHRS and CDR2 YFSETQ. CDR3 loop: CASSGGTSGRFNEQFF. The CDR3 bases are TGCGCCAGCAGCGGAGGGACTAGCGGGAGGTTCAATGAGCAGTTCTTC.

The genes are TRBV7-2 and TRBJ2-1; 8 bases align to TRBD1. V lost 3 bases to trimming and J lost 10 bases; unmatched junction nucleotides: 11. CDR1 and CDR2 (germline): SGHTA, FQGNSA. The CDR3 covers 15 residues. The CDR3 DNA follows: TGTGCCAGCAGCTTCCTCGGGGCAGGGGGCTTGGAGCAGTTCTTC. This encodes CASSFLGAGGLEQFF. Supplemented by reference TRBV7-2 and TRBJ2-1, the full variable domain reads GAGVSQSPSNKVTEKGKDVELRCDPISGHTALYWYRQSLGQGLEFLIYFQGNSAPDKSGLPSDRFSAERTGGSVSTLTIQRTQQEDSAVYLCASSFLGAGGLEQFFGPGTRLTVL.

The V call is TRBV2, the J call TRBJ1-1; D uncertain. The CDR3 has 12 amino acids. The V gene's germline CDR1 is SNHLY and CDR2 FYNNEI. V lost 6 bases, J lost 1 base, and 6 bases lay in between. CDR3 DNA sequence: TGTGCCAGCAGGACGGGGAACACTGAAGCTTTCTTT. As protein: CASRTGNTEAFF.

The chain couples TRBV30 to TRBJ2-7; no firm D call. In germline, CDR1 is GTSNPN, CDR2 SVGIG (reference sequence). The CDR3 has 13 residues. The germline V and J ends were trimmed by 0 bases and 1 base, with 7 bases remaining between them. CDR3 sequence reads: CAWSVVLSYEQYF. The CDR3 DNA reads TGTGCCTGGAGTGTTGTATTATCCTACGAGCAGTACTTC.

The chain recombines TRBV6-1 with TRBJ2-7; TRBD1 might be the D (5 bases). The CDR3 totals 13 residues. V lost 7 bases and J 4 bases, leaving 14 bases between the germline ends. CDR1 and CDR2 from the germline V gene are MNHNS and SASEGT. The CDR3: CASKGQGRYEQYF. CDR3 DNA sequence: TGTGCCAGCAAGGGGCAGGGTAGGTACGAGCAGTACTTC.

The gene calls are TRBV7-3 and TRBJ2-3; tentative D call: TRBD2 (7 bases). The CDR3 extends over 14 amino acids. V lost 3 bases and J lost 6, with 13 bases in between. Germline CDR1 and CDR2: SGHTA and FQGTGA. The CDR3 sequence: CASSLSGGSDTQYF. The CDR3 DNA sequence: TGTGCCAGCAGCTTGTCGGGGGGCTCTGATACGCAGTATTTT.

The sample holds one count of this clone. The chain employs TRBV5-6 and TRBJ1-6, with D possibly matching TRBD1 (6 bases). V was trimmed by 1 base and J by 8 bases, leaving 10 bases between them. Germline lookup yields CDR1 SGHDT and CDR2 YYEEEE. This CDR3 has 14 residues. As DNA, the CDR3 is TGTGCCAGCAGCTTGTGGGGGGCTTATTCACCCCTCCACTTT. Protein sequence: CASSLWGAYSPLHF.

The chain uses TRBV7-3 and TRBJ2-7; 9 nucleotides match TRBD1. Germline trimming cut 2 bases from V and 3 bases from J; bases unmatched to any gene: 5. The CDR3 contains 15 residues. CDR1 and CDR2 (germline): SGHTA, FQGTGA. The CDR3 protein is CASSLGGTGNYEQYF. Here the CDR3 DNA reads TGTGCCAGCAGCTTAGGGGGGACAGGGAACTACGAGCAGTACTTC.

The chain links TRBV19 to TRBJ1-3; 9 bases agree with TRBD1. Trimming at V came to 7 bases and at J to 3 bases, leaving 13 bases not matched to a gene. This CDR3 has 17 residues. Germline V CDR1 and CDR2: LNHDA, SQIVND (reference sequence). The DNA of the CDR3 is TGTGCCAGTACCCCGGAGGTTGGGACAGGGAGTGGAAACACCATATATTTT. The encoded protein is CASTPEVGTGSGNTIYF.

This chain links TRBV21-1 with TRBJ2-5; the DNA was not used to check the table's D call, TRBD1. TRBV21-1 is termed a pseudogene. This CDR3 contains 13 residues. The CDR3 here is CATSNRGLETQYF. The CDR3 nucleotides read TGTGCCACCTCAAACAGGGGGCTAGAGACCCAGTACTTC.

The chain couples TRBV6-6 to TRBJ2-7; D may be TRBD1 or TRBD2 (5 bases each). V lost 5 bases to trimming and J lost 7 bases, with 12 bases between them. Germline CDR1 and CDR2: MNHNY and SVGAGI (reference sequence). The CDR3 is 12 residues long. The chain's CDR3 is CASSTGGREQYF. The CDR3 region has the DNA TGTGCCAGCAGTACTGGGGGTAGAGAGCAGTACTTC.

The genes are TRBV5-1 and TRBJ1-2, with D perhaps TRBD1 (6 bases). Trimming shortened V by 2 bases and J by 8 bases, and 19 bases separated the two germline ends. The CDR3 is made up of 15 amino acids. Germline-derived CDR1 and CDR2 are SGHRS and YFSETQ. CDR3 amino acids: CASSLAGTRQGGYTF. DNA of the CDR3: TGCGCCAGCAGCTTAGCTGGGACACGCCAGGGGGGCTACACCTTC.

CDR3 residues: CASSVRRAAAFF. The CDR3 DNA reads TGTGCCAGCAGTGTCCGCAGGGCGGCGGCTTTCTTT. The rearrangement links TRBV6-1 to TRBJ1-1, with D maybe TRBD1 (5 bases). Trimming shortened V by 4 bases and J by 11 bases, and 14 bases separated the two germline ends. The CDR3 is made up of 12 amino acids. Per germline, CDR1 MNHNS and CDR2 SASEGT.

The chain carries TRBV7-3 and TRBJ1-2; tentative D call: TRBD1 (6 bases). The V gene's germline CDR1 is SGHTA and CDR2 FQGTGA. V lost 1 base to trimming and J lost 5 bases, with 8 bases between them. The CDR3 contains 13 residues. DNA for the CDR3: TGTGCCAGCAGCTTAAGGGGGGCTTATGGCTACACCTTC. Residues: CASSLRGAYGYTF.

This chain joins TRBV6-4 and TRBJ1-1, with D perhaps matching TRBD1 (5 bases). Trimming left V 6 bases short and J 1 base short, with 24 bases between. The CDR3 extends over 18 amino acids. The germline CDR1 and CDR2 sequences are MRHNA and SNTAGT. CDR3 amino acids: CASRKTQDSGGKNTEAFF. CDR3 coding DNA: TGTGCCAGCAGAAAGACACAGGATTCTGGGGGGAAGAACACTGAAGCTTTCTTT.

This clone was counted once. The V and J genes are TRBV19 and TRBJ1-2; D not resolved. Germline CDR1 is LNHDA and CDR2 is SQIVND (reference sequence). This CDR3 has 15 residues. Trimming stripped 4 bases from V and 1 base from J, with 13 bases between. This CDR3 reads CASSTGGRNNYGYTF. The CDR3 nucleotides read TGTGCCAGTAGTACCGGTGGGCGCAATAACTATGGCTACACCTTC. Full variable domain (remainder filled in from reference TRBV19 and TRBJ1-2): DGGITQSPKYLFRKEGQNVTLSCEQNLNHDAMYWYRQDPGQGLRLIYYSQIVNDFQKGDIAEGYSVSREKKESFPLTVTSAQKNPTAFYLCASSTGGRNNYGYTFGSGTRLTVV.

This chain joins TRBV12-5 and TRBJ2-3; no definite D call. Trimming took off 4 bases at V and 2 bases at J, with 4 bases between the two ends. The CDR3 has 12 residues. The V gene's germline CDR1 is LGHNT and CDR2 FRNRAP. For the CDR3, the DNA is TGTGCTAGTGGTTCCTACACAGATACGCAGTATTTT. It specifies CASGSYTDTQYF.